This note documents a single TCR beta chain sequence. CDR1 is SGHDN and CDR2 is FVKESK in the germline V gene. Trimming at V came to 6 bases and at J to 5 bases, leaving 2 bases not matched to a gene. CDR3 length: 14 amino acids. This specimen comes from a study of shared clonotypes between healthy human individuals. TCRdb's table, derived via immunoSEQ multiplex PCR, lists solely in-frame clones and lacks some. The table has more than 1.2 million clones, 98% seen once; the top ten hold 0.36%. The sequenced sample was naive CD4+ T cells sorted from blood. Regarding subset: CD45RA+ positively selected. This TCR was recovered from a man aged 30 to 45 in good health. This chain connects TRBV14 to TRBJ2-2, with 11 bases that match TRBD1. CDR3 coding DNA: TGTGCCAGCAGTGGACAGGGGGCTACCGGGGAGCTGTTTTTT. Its protein is CASSGQGATGELFF. The whole variable domain, remainder taken from reference TRBV14 and TRBJ2-2, is EAGVTQFPSHSVIEKGQTVTLRCDPISGHDNLYWYRRVMGKEIKFLLHFVKESKQDESGMPNNRFLAERTGGTYSTLKVQPAELEDSGVYFCASSGQGATGELFFGEGSRLTVL.